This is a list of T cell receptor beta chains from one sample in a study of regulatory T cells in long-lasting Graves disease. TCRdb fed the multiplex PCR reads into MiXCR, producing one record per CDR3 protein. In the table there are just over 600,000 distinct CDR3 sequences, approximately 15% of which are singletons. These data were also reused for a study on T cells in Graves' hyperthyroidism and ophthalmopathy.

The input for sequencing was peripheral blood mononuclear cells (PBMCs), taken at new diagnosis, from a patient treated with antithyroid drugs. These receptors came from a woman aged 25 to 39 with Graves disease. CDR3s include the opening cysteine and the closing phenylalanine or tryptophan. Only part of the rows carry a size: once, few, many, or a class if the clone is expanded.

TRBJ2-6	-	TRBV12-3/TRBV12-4	CASSLNPGNWANVLTF
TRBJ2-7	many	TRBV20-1	CSAIPQGYEQYF
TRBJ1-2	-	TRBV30	CAWSVQGLYYGYTF
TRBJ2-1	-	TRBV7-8	CASKTTRTGWGVVNEQFF
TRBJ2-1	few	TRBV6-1	CASKSQGVGNEQFF
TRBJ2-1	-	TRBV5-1	CASSSNTPGINEQFF
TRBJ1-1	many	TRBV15	CATSVGQGPMNTEAFF
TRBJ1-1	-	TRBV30	CASGRSVLPNTEAFF
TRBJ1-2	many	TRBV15	CATSRGDPYGYTF
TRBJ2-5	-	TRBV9	CASSSGLAGGEETQYF
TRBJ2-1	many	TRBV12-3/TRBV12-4	CASRGTSGRNEQFF
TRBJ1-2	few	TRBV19	CASSMAGPNYGYTF
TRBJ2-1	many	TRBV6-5	CASSYDVRGAGNEQFF
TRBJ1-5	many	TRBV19	CASSSRTGLDTTQPQHF
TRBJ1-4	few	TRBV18	CASSQDVNEKLFF
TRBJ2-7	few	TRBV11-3	CASSLQGPTDEQYF
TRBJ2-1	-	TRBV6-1	CASTSEAGNNEQFF
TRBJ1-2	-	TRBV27	CASRDSLLYGYTF
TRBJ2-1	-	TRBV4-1	CASSQVEYNEQFF
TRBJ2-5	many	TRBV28	CASSLYQDGTQYF
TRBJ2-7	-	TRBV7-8	CASSRSGTSAYEQYF
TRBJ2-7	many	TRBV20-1	CSARDGQASYEQYF
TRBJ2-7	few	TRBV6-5	CASSYLPGGVDYEQYF
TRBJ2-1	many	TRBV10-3	CAISGTGYNEQFF
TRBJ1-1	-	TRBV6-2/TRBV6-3	CASSYSGGPGTEAFF
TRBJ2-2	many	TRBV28	CAIQGYNTGELFF
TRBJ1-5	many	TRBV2	CASTGAGVQPQHF
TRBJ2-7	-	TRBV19	CASSIGTSGEQYF
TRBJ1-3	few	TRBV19	CASRRGQGIGNTIYF
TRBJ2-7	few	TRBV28	CASSSPGFVRSYEQYF
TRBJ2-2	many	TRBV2	CASRKKYRETGELFF
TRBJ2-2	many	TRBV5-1	CASSLSGQNTGELFF
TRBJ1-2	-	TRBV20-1	CSARKRATNYGYTF
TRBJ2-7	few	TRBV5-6	CASNWDIHEQYF
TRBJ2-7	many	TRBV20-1	CSAPLAGEQYF
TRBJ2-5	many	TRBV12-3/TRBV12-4	CASSPTSGSGETQYF
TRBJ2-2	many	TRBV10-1	CASSDQGSGTGELFF
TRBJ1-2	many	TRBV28	CASSLGQGGYYGYTF
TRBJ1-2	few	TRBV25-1	CASSESPGTGTHYGYTF
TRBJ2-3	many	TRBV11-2	CASSSLLEASADTQYF